The T cell receptor (beta chain) under discussion was sequenced for a study of blood T cell repertoires in COVID-19. The CDR3 is 15 amino acids. Between the trimmed V and J ends, which lost 3 bases and 1 base, there was a span of 10 bases. Germline CDR1 reads SGHVS; CDR2 reads FQNEAQ. Original analysis: Amplification with reference gene primers provided the estimates of nucleated cell counts. The table came from immunoSEQ multiplex PCR; TCRdb's copy has only in-frame clones and leaves some out. Clone size and V and J calls were adopted from that table, with D and trimming inferred from the DNA. The sample has about 59,000 clones, around 86% seen once; the top ten hold around 3.8%.

The chain has TRBV7-8 and TRBJ1-5; D remains ambiguous. The source of this sequence is a woman of 80 years or more with acute or convalescent COVID-19. Sequencing input: peripheral blood. The CDR3 DNA follows: TGTGCCAGCAGCTTGTGGGCCGCCAGCAATCAGCCCCAGCATTTT. Translation gives CASSLWAASNQPQHF.